The 30 T cell receptor beta chains below come from one sample, sequenced in a study of blood T cell repertoires in COVID-19. TCRdb's copy holds only in-frame clones and misses some; the assay was immunoSEQ multiplex PCR. The sample includes 210,000 or so clones, over 75% of them seen just once. The sequenced sample was peripheral blood. The receptors were gathered from a human donor in a cohort sampled during active COVID-19.

This clone was seen a few times. The V and J genes are TRBV7-9 and TRBJ1-2, with 7 bases that match TRBD1. Germline V lookup: CDR1 SEHNR, CDR2 FQNEAQ (reference sequence). This CDR3 has 15 amino acids. V trimming: 7 bases; J trimming: 6 bases; junction bases outside the gene matches: 14. The CDR3 nucleotides read TGTGCCAGCAACAAGGGTGGGACAGACTTCGATGGCTACACCTTC. Amino acids: CASNKGGTDFDGYTF.

This chain joins TRBV6-4 and TRBJ2-7; no reliable D call. Germline V CDR1 and CDR2: MRHNA, SNTAGT. The V end was cut by 4 bases, the J end by 2 bases, with 15 bases between. This CDR3 contains 15 residues. CDR3 in DNA: TGTGCCAGCAGTGGTTCTAGATCCAACCCCTACGAGCAGTACTTC. Its translation: CASSGSRSNPYEQYF.

This chain connects TRBV4-3 to TRBJ1-2, with 8 bases fitting TRBD1. V gave up 0 bases and J gave up 7 bases; unmatched junction bases: 1. Germline V gene sequence: CDR1 LGHNA, CDR2 YSLEER. The length of the CDR3 is 13 residues. Here the CDR3 reads CASSQDRGLGYTF. As DNA, the CDR3 is TGCGCCAGCAGCCAAGACAGGGGGCTTGGCTACACCTTC.

The chain couples TRBV6-5 to TRBJ1-3, with D hard to call. CDR1 MNHEY and CDR2 SVGAGI come from the germline V gene. The V and J ends lost 5 bases and 2 bases respectively, with 4 bases between them. The length of the CDR3 is 12 residues. CDR3 region: CASSQTGNTIYF. The CDR3 DNA is TGTGCCAGCAGTCAAACTGGAAACACCATATATTTT.

This clone was detected once. This rearrangement joins TRBV7-3 to TRBJ2-5; 11 nucleotides match TRBD2. The CDR3 is made up of 15 amino acids. CDR1 SGHTA and CDR2 FQGTGA come from the germline V gene. J lost 1 base, V lost 3 bases, and 1 base had no gene match. The DNA of the CDR3 is TGTGCCAGCAGCTTCGGGACTAGCGGCCAAGAGACCCAGTACTTC. As protein: CASSFGTSGQETQYF.

V and J are TRBV7-2 and TRBJ2-4; D gene unclear. This CDR3 comprises 14 residues. Trimming cost V 1 base and J 5 bases, with 9 bases left between them. Germline CDR1 is SGHTA and CDR2 is FQGNSA. The CDR3: CASSLGPAENIQYF. The CDR3 coding sequence is TGTGCCAGCAGCTTAGGCCCGGCGGAAAACATTCAGTACTTC. Using reference TRBV7-2 and TRBJ2-4 for the parts outside the CDR3, the full variable domain is GAGVSQSPSNKVTEKGKDVELRCDPISGHTALYWYRQSLGQGLEFLIYFQGNSAPDKSGLPSDRFSAERTGGSVSTLTIQRTQQEDSAVYLCASSLGPAENIQYFGAGTRLSVL.

J is TRBJ1-6 and V is TRBV28; D ambiguous. Germline V gives CDR1 MDHEN, CDR2 SYDVKM. This CDR3 spans 13 amino acids. Trimming left V 8 bases short and J 5 bases short, with 10 bases between. The CDR3 region has the DNA TGTGCCAGCTCCCCGGGTCATAATTCACCCCTCCACTTT. Translated, it gives CASSPGHNSPLHF.

This clone was counted between two and nine times. The chain recombines TRBV6-5 with TRBJ2-7; D perhaps matches TRBD1 (5 bases). The CDR3 runs 12 residues. Per the germline V gene, CDR1 is MNHEY and CDR2 is SVGAGI. The ends were cut back, 3 bases at V and 12 bases at J, with 15 bases in the middle. The CDR3 reads CASSYQSGPPYF. CDR3 in DNA: TGTGCCAGCAGTTATCAATCAGGGCCCCCGTACTTC.

This chain joins TRBV3-1 (or the pseudogene TRBV3-2) and TRBJ1-3; 7 bases are shared with TRBD1. The CDR3 runs 15 residues. Germline V gene sequence: CDR1 LGHDT, CDR2 YNNKEL (reference sequence). J lost 2 bases, V lost 2 bases, and 3 bases had no gene match. The DNA for the CDR3 is TGTGCCAGCAGCCAAAACAGGGGCACTGGAAACACCATATATTTT. This encodes CASSQNRGTGNTIYF.

The chain joins TRBV27 to TRBJ2-4; D perhaps matches TRBD1 (5 bases). The CDR3 contains 14 residues. CDR1 and CDR2 (germline): MNHEY, SMNVEV (reference sequence). Trimming cost V 1 base and J 4 bases, with 8 bases left between them. CDR3 bases: TGTGCCAGCAGTTTATTAGACAGAAAAAACATTCAGTACTTC. Translation: CASSLLDRKNIQYF.

This clone is labeled as medium-sized (0.01 to 0.1%). The chain combines TRBV27 with TRBJ2-1; possible D gene TRBD2, 5 bases. The CDR3 covers 15 residues. CDR1 MNHEY and CDR2 SMNVEV come from the germline V gene (reference sequence). V lost 2 bases to trimming and J lost 1 base, with 9 bases between them. The chain's CDR3 is CASSLDYPSYNEQFF. The CDR3 region has the DNA TGTGCCAGCAGTTTAGACTACCCGTCCTACAATGAGCAGTTCTTC.

This chain joins TRBV30 and TRBJ1-2, with D possibly matching TRBD1 (6 bases). This CDR3 has 14 amino acids. CDR1 is GTSNPN, CDR2 SVGIG, per germline (reference sequence). Trimming removed 5 bases from V and 1 base from J, with 14 bases in between. CDR3 loop: CAWQSSRGNYGYTF. CDR3 in DNA: TGTGCCTGGCAATCCTCCAGGGGTAACTATGGCTACACCTTC.

The chain joins TRBV28 to TRBJ1-2; D is undetermined. The CDR3 covers 11 residues. Germline lookup yields CDR1 MDHEN and CDR2 SYDVKM. V was clipped by 2 bases and J by 10 bases, with 8 bases between them. DNA of the CDR3: TGTGCCAGCAGTTTAAACATTCTCTACACCTTC. It codes for CASSLNILYTF.

The DNA for the CDR3 is TGTGCCAGCAGTCCGCGCACCGCGGTACAAGAGACCCAGTACTTC. This codes for CASSPRTAVQETQYF. The rearrangement links TRBV27 to TRBJ2-5; D is ambiguous. Germline loops: CDR1 MNHEY, CDR2 SMNVEV (reference sequence). Trimming removed 5 bases at V and 2 bases at J, with 15 bases between. The CDR3 runs to 15 residues.

This chain links TRBV20-1 with TRBJ2-2, with 9 nucleotides matching TRBD2. The germline CDR1 and CDR2 sequences are DFQATT and SNEGSKA (reference sequence). CDR3 length: 15 amino acids. Trimming took 3 bases from V and 0 from J; bases not matched to a gene: 2. CDR3 in DNA: TGCAGTGCTAGTTCTAGCGGGACGAACACCGGGGAGCTGTTTTTT. Translated, it gives CSASSSGTNTGELFF.

The chain is built from TRBV4-2 and TRBJ2-5, with D possibly TRBD2 on 5 matching bases. The CDR3 runs to 16 residues. The ends were cut back, 0 bases at V and 4 bases at J, with 15 bases in the middle. Germline assignment: CDR1 LGHNA and CDR2 YNFKEQ. CDR3 residues: CASSQDKGGGPETQYF. The CDR3 bases are TGTGCCAGCAGCCAAGATAAAGGTGGCGGGCCAGAGACCCAGTACTTC.

This rearrangement joins TRBV20-1 to TRBJ2-5; D may be TRBD1 (5 bases). Germline CDR1 DFQATT, CDR2 SNEGSKA (reference sequence). The length of the CDR3 is 11 residues. V shed 4 bases and J shed 5 bases, with 8 bases lying between them. The CDR3 nucleotides are TGCAGTGCTATTCCAGGGGAGACCCAGTACTTC. It yields the protein CSAIPGETQYF.

The J gene is TRBJ2-3, the V gene TRBV7-3; 9 positions agree with TRBD1. This CDR3 has 16 residues. V trimming: 2 bases; J trimming: 0 bases; junction bases outside the gene matches: 3. Germline CDR1 SGHTA, CDR2 FQGTGA. CDR3 nucleotides: TGTGCCAGCAGCTTACGGACAGGGGCTAGCACAGATACGCAGTATTTT. This translates into CASSLRTGASTDTQYF.

This chain joins TRBV27 and TRBJ2-4, with 7 bases aligning to TRBD2. The CDR3 runs 14 residues. J gave up 2 bases and V 3 bases, and 1 base lay outside the gene matches. CDR1 and CDR2 from the germline V gene are MNHEY and SMNVEV (reference sequence). CDR3 region: CASSLGGSKNIQYF. CDR3 nucleotide sequence: TGTGCCAGCAGTTTGGGAGGGTCCAAAAACATTCAGTACTTC.

The CDR3 here is CASSQATSSYNSPLHF. As DNA, the CDR3 is TGTGCCAGCTCCCAGGCAACGAGCTCCTATAATTCACCCCTCCACTTT. J is TRBJ1-6 and V is TRBV18; D is ambiguous. The V end was cut by 6 bases, the J end by 0 bases, with 12 bases between. The CDR3 is 16 residues long. Germline lookup yields CDR1 KGHSH and CDR2 LQKENI.

J is TRBJ1-5 and V is TRBV6-2 or TRBV6-3; TRBD1 matches 7 bases. Losses at the gene ends were 2 bases for V and 4 bases for J; bases not matched to a gene: 8. The germline V gene encodes CDR1 MNHEY and CDR2 SVGEGT. The CDR3 extends over 16 amino acids. The CDR3 DNA is TGTGCCAGCAGTTACAAAGCCAGGGGGGCGAATCAGCCCCAGCATTTT. It translates to CASSYKARGANQPQHF.

The CDR3 spells CASRTSGRDTQYF. The DNA of the CDR3 is TGTGCCAGCCGAACTAGCGGGAGGGATACGCAGTATTTT. The chain combines TRBV28 with TRBJ2-3; TRBD2 matches 12 bases. The CDR3 is made up of 13 amino acids. After removal of 8 bases from V and 6 bases from J, the junction contained 3 bases not matched to a gene. The V gene's germline CDR1 is MDHEN and CDR2 SYDVKM.

V is TRBV10-3 and J is TRBJ2-5, with TRBD2 matching over 8 bases. The CDR3 loop spans 16 amino acids. The germline gives CDR1 ENHRY, CDR2 SYGVKD. V was pared by 8 bases and J by 4 bases, with 15 bases of the junction left unmatched. The chain's CDR3 is CAIGVERELFVETQYF. For the CDR3, the DNA is TGTGCCATCGGGGTCGAGCGGGAGCTTTTTGTAGAGACCCAGTACTTC.

The chain joins TRBV7-2 to TRBJ1-1; a possible D gene is TRBD1 (5 bases). Germline loops: CDR1 SGHTA, CDR2 FQGNSA. The CDR3 consists of 17 residues. V shed 5 bases and J shed 5 bases, with 24 bases lying between them. CDR3 DNA: TGTGCCAGCAGCCCCTCCTCCTGGGACTTCCGGGGTACTGAAGCTTTCTTT. Translated, it gives CASSPSSWDFRGTEAFF.

The CDR3 loop is CASSPPPSYEQYF. Here the CDR3 DNA reads TGTGCCAGCTCACCACCGCCCAGCTACGAGCAGTACTTC. The chain joins TRBV18 to TRBJ2-7; no clear D gene. The germline V gene has CDR1 KGHSH and CDR2 LQKENI. This CDR3 is built from 13 residues. V was shortened by 0 bases and J by 3 bases, with 6 bases between the two germline ends.

This clone was observed a single time. The V and J genes are TRBV27 and TRBJ2-1; 10 nucleotides align to TRBD2. The CDR3 has 17 amino acids. Germline trimming cut 5 bases from V and 4 bases from J; bases unmatched to any gene: 11. The germline CDR1 and CDR2 sequences are MNHEY and SMNVEV (reference sequence). The DNA for the CDR3 is TGTGCCAGCAGTCCTGTCCAGACTAGCGGGCTTTACAATGAGCAGTTCTTC. It specifies CASSPVQTSGLYNEQFF.

The chain employs TRBV4-1 and TRBJ1-2; TRBD1 matches at 7 bases. Germline lookup yields CDR1 MGHRA and CDR2 YSYEKL. The V gene end was trimmed by 6 bases and the J gene end by 4 bases; junction bases not matched to a gene: 2. The CDR3 extends over 12 amino acids. The CDR3 loop is CASRRQGYGYTF. DNA for the CDR3: TGCGCCAGCAGGAGACAGGGCTATGGCTACACCTTC.

The rearrangement joins TRBV7-2 to TRBJ2-3; 9 bases line up with TRBD1. This CDR3 region has 16 residues. V lost 1 base, J lost 3 bases, and 5 bases stayed unmatched. Germline V gene lookup returns CDR1 SGHTA and CDR2 FQGNSA. CDR3 region: CASSLGGTGLTDTQYF. The CDR3 bases are TGTGCCAGCAGCTTAGGGGGGACAGGGCTAACAGATACGCAGTATTTT.

This chain connects TRBV18 to TRBJ1-1; D unclear. This CDR3 region has 13 residues. V lost 3 bases and J 0 bases, leaving 5 bases between the germline ends. Germline V lookup: CDR1 KGHSH, CDR2 LQKENI. DNA of the CDR3: TGTGCCAGCTCACCTAGAATGAACACTGAAGCTTTCTTT. Protein sequence: CASSPRMNTEAFF.

The CDR3 DNA sequence: TGTGCCAGCAGCCAAGGGGACAGGGTGCACAATGAGCAGTTCTTC. Encoded protein: CASSQGDRVHNEQFF. The chain uses TRBV3-1 (or the pseudogene TRBV3-2) and TRBJ2-1, with 9 positions matching TRBD1. J gave up 5 bases and V 1 base, and 3 bases lay outside the gene matches. The CDR3 contains 15 residues. In germline, CDR1 is LGHDT, CDR2 YNNKEL (reference sequence).